Shown below are 8 T cell receptor beta chains from a single sample sequenced in a study of cytomegalovirus exposure and HLA in healthy donors. Both 60 Vbeta primers and 13 Jbeta primers went into the PCR. The assay was immunoSEQ multiplex PCR, and TCRdb's table has in-frame clones only and misses some. Among 90,000 or so clones listed, 70% to 85% were seen once. The sample taken for sequencing was PBMCs. These receptors all come from a man in his forties or fifties in good health and CMV-seronegative.

This clone was seen just once. The CDR3 spells CASSLGLAARTDTQYF. CDR3 nucleotides: TGTGCCAGCAGTTTGGGACTAGCGGCCAGGACAGATACGCAGTATTTT. This rearrangement joins TRBV28 to TRBJ2-3, with 11 bases fitting TRBD2. CDR1 MDHEN and CDR2 SYDVKM come from the germline V gene. The CDR3 has 16 residues. V dropped 3 bases and J dropped 3; count of bases not matched to a gene: 5.

This sequence joins TRBV9 and TRBJ2-1; 8 nucleotides line up with TRBD1. The CDR3 loop spans 14 amino acids. The germline V gene has CDR1 SGDLS and CDR2 YYNGEE. The trim removed 2 bases at V and 8 bases at J, leaving 6 bases unmatched. In nucleotides, the CDR3 is TGTGCCAGCAGCGTGGGGCAGGGGGCCTATGAGCAGTTCTTC. It is translated as CASSVGQGAYEQFF.

The V and J genes are TRBV4-2 and TRBJ1-2; perhaps TRBD1 as D (6 bases). This CDR3 comprises 15 residues. V gave up 2 bases and J gave up 8 bases, with 18 bases separating them. In germline, CDR1 is LGHNA, CDR2 YNFKEQ. The CDR3 sequence is CASSQLYRDERGYTF. The CDR3 DNA follows: TGTGCCAGCAGCCAATTGTACAGGGATGAGCGAGGCTACACCTTC.

The rearrangement joins TRBV6-5 to TRBJ2-6; TRBD2 might be the D (5 bases). Germline loops: CDR1 MNHEY, CDR2 SVGAGI. Trimming took 2 bases from V and 0 from J, leaving 5 bases between them. The CDR3 consists of 15 residues. The CDR3 sequence is CASSYGLSGANVLTF. CDR3 bases: TGTGCCAGCAGTTACGGACTCTCTGGGGCCAACGTCCTGACTTTC.

This clone was counted a single time. The J gene is TRBJ1-6, the V gene TRBV6-6; 9 bases align to TRBD1. This CDR3 spans 14 amino acids. The germline V gene has CDR1 MNHNY and CDR2 SVGAGI (reference sequence). V was clipped by 6 bases and J by 9 bases; unmatched bases: 6. CDR3 in amino acids: CASSPGQGGSPLHF. CDR3 sequence (DNA): TGTGCCAGCAGCCCGGGACAGGGCGGTTCACCCCTCCACTTT.

This rearrangement joins TRBV5-4 to TRBJ2-2, with 11 nucleotides matching TRBD2. The CDR3 is made up of 15 amino acids. With 3 bases clipped from V and 5 bases from J, the junction kept 3 bases outside the gene matches. Germline loops: CDR1 SGHNT, CDR2 YYREEE (reference sequence). CDR3 nucleotides: TGTGCCAGCAGCTCGGGACTAGCGGCTACCGGGGAGCTGTTTTTT. Translation: CASSSGLAATGELFF. Looking up the rest from reference TRBV5-4 and TRBJ2-2 gives the full variable domain: ETGVTQSPTHLIKTRGQQVTLRCSSQSGHNTVSWYQQALGQGPQFIFQYYREEENGRGNFPPRFSGLQFPNYSSELNVNALELDDSALYLCASSSGLAATGELFFGEGSRLTVL.

The chain employs TRBV5-1 and TRBJ2-1; 11 bases agree with TRBD2. The junction had 4 bases not matched to a gene; V was cut back by 2 bases and J by 9 bases. CDR1 is SGHRS and CDR2 is YFSETQ in the germline V gene. The CDR3 sequence is 14 residues long. The CDR3 reads CASSFGLAGFEQFF. The CDR3 DNA reads TGCGCCAGCAGCTTTGGACTAGCGGGTTTTGAGCAGTTCTTC.

This rearrangement joins TRBV7-2 to TRBJ2-7, with 9 bases identical to TRBD1. Germline CDR1 SGHTA, CDR2 FQGNSA. CDR3 size: 18 residues. After removal of 1 base from V and 3 bases from J, the junction contained 13 bases not matched to a gene. The CDR3 DNA reads TGTGCCAGCAGCTTAGGGGACAGGGTCTGGACGGACCTCTACGAGCAGTACTTC. Its translation: CASSLGDRVWTDLYEQYF.